This TCR beta chain was profiled in a study of regulatory T cells in long-lasting Graves disease. Note on this clonotype: Its target is unknown. A much larger clone differs from this one at a single base, so this may be a read error.

Points from the study as a whole: Not thyroid tissue but only peripheral blood was studied.

The CDR3 spans 16 residues. Germline assignment: CDR1 DFQATT and CDR2 SNEGSKA (reference sequence). Trimming took 6 bases from V and 6 from J; bases not matched to a gene: 15. Relying on iRepertoire HTBI primers and Arm-PCR of CDR3 regions, the team built TCR beta libraries. TCRdb ran MiXCR on the multiplex PCR reads and lists one entry per CDR3 protein. The data contain about 540,000 distinct CDR3 sequences, 13% of them seen just once; the ten biggest clones take up roughly a tenth. Time point: newly diagnosed GD, antithyroid drugs for less than 3 months. Generation of the TCR library employed RNA extracted from PBMCs. Clinicians diagnosed Graves' disease using American Thyroid Association guidelines. These same data were also listed under a study on T cells in Graves' hyperthyroidism and ophthalmopathy. That report adds: The TCR CDR3 first-round RT-PCR relied on the HTBI primer set. Clonotypes that were expanded in thyroid above 0.001 mostly appeared in blood too.

This material consisted of peripheral blood mononuclear cells (PBMCs), taken at new diagnosis, from a patient treated with antithyroid drugs. J is TRBJ2-1 and V is TRBV20-1; 9 bases align to TRBD2. The sequence was obtained from a man aged 25 to 40 with Graves disease. The CDR3 reads CSAGGGGRGTFNEQFF. The CDR3 DNA sequence: TGCAGTGCAGGCGGTGGCGGGAGGGGAACCTTCAATGAGCAGTTCTTC.